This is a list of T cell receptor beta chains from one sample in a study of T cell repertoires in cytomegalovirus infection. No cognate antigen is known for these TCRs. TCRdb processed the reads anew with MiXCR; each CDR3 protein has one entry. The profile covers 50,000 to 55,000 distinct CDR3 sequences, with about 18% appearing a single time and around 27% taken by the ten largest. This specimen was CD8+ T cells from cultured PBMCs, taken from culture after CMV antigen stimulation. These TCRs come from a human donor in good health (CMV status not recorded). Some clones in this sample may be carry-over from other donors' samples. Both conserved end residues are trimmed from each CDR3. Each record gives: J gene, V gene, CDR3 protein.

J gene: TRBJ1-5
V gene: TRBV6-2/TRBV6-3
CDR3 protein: ASSQRVYQPQH

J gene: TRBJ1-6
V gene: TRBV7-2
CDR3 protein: ASSLRQGGYNSPLH

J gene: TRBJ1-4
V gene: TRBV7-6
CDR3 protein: ASRASTNEKLF

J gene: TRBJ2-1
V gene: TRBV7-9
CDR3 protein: ASSLARHPPPGNEQF

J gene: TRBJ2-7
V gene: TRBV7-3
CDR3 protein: ASRAGRGNEQY

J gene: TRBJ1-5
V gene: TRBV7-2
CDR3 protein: ASSYSLEGYQPQH

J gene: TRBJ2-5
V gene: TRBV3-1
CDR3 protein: ASNPSGGFQKTQY

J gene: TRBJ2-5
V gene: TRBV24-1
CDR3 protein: ATSDPGTGGRETQY

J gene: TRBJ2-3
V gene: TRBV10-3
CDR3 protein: AISESVGGLQY

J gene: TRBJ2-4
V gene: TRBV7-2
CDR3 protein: ASSLAGRWDIQY

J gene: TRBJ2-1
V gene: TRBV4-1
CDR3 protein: ASIGEDRRGNEQF

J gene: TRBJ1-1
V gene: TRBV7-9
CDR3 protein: ASSSPHGAEAF

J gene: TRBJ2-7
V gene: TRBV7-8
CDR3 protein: ASRPGTSGGQPYEQY

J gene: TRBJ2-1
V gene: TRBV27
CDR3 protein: ASSPPGQGGGEQF

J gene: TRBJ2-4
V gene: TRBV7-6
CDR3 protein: ASSSETGAKNIQY

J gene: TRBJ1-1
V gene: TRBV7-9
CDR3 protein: ASSLITGGPNTEAF

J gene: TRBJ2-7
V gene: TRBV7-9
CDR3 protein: ASSYTGGYEQY

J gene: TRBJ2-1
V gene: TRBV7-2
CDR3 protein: ASSLTSFEQF

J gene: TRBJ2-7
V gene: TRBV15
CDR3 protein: ATSRDQGGSYEQY

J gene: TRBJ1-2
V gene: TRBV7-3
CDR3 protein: ASSLRGHGTNYGYT

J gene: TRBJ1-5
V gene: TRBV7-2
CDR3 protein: ASSLSRRDQPQH

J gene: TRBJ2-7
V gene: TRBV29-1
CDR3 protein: SVTTGTSGTYEQY

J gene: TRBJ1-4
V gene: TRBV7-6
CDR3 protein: ASSSKGGTTNEKLF

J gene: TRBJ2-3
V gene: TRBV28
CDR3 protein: ASSLTGAPTDTQY

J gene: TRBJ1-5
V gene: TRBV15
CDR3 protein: ATSRDRGARNQPQH

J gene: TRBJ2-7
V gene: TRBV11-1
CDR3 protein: ASSLEGLATREQY

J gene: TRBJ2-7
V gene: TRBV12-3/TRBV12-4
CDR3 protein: ASSLLGRPYEQY

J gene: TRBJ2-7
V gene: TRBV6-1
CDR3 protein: ASSEADLSSYEQY

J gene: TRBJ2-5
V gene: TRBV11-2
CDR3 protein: ASSPYPQAQETQY

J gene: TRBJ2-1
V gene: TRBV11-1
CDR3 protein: ASSSPTGTEYNEQF

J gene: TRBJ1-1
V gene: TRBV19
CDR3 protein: ASSISDLNTEAF

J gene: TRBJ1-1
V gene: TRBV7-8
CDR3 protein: ASSLGRGVGKTEAF

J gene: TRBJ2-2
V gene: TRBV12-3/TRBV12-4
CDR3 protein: ASRTEWIGTGELF

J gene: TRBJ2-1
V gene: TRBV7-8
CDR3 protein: ASSSNPLPPYNEQF

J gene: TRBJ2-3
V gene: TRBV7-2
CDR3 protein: ASSAPGTSERDTQY

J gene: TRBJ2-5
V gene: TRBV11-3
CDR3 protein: ASSSNDRGRETQY

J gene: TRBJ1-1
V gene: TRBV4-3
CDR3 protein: ASSSKRGRNTEAF

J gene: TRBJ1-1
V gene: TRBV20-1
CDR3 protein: SARNRGGWEAF

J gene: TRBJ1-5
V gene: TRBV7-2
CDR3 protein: ASSLVGRYDSNQPQH